These 5 T cell receptor beta chains were sequenced from one sample in a study of cytomegalovirus exposure and HLA in healthy donors. 13 Jbeta primers and 60 Vbeta primers were used for the PCR. Profiled with immunoSEQ multiplex PCR; TCRdb holds only in-frame clones, not every one. Among around 90,000 clones listed, about 79% were seen once. Sequencing input: PBMCs. The receptors come from a male donor in good health and CMV-seropositive.

This clone was counted a single time. The chain combines TRBV7-8 with TRBJ2-7, with TRBD2 matching over 11 bases. Germline loops: CDR1 SGHVS, CDR2 FQNEAQ. The trim removed 5 bases at V and 9 bases at J, leaving 9 bases unmatched. The CDR3 contains 14 residues. The CDR3 reads CASSPGTSGGGQYF. The CDR3 DNA is TGTGCCAGCAGCCCTGGGACTAGCGGCGGGGGGCAGTACTTC.

V gene TRBV27 combines with J gene TRBJ2-3; 7 bases map to TRBD1. The CDR3 has 14 residues. Trimming at V came to 4 bases and at J to 2 bases, leaving 3 bases not matched to a gene. The germline V gene has CDR1 MNHEY and CDR2 SMNVEV (reference sequence). CDR3 nucleotides: TGTGCCAGCAGTTGGGGACAGCCCACAGATACGCAGTATTTT. Encoded protein: CASSWGQPTDTQYF.

This sequence joins TRBV7-9 and TRBJ2-1; TRBD1 agrees at 7 bases. This CDR3 is 15 amino acids long. Germline lookup yields CDR1 SEHNR and CDR2 FQNEAQ (reference sequence). The V gene end was trimmed by 8 bases and the J gene end by 2 bases; junction bases not matched to a gene: 9. Here the CDR3 reads CASEGAVTAYNEQFF. The DNA for the CDR3 is TGTGCCAGCGAGGGGGCCGTGACTGCCTACAATGAGCAGTTCTTC.

The chain uses TRBV29-1 and TRBJ1-1, with TRBD1 matching 8 bases. CDR3 length: 12 residues. From germline, CDR1 is SQVTM and CDR2 ANQGSEA. V shed 6 bases, J shed 5 bases, and the junction held 5 bases outside the gene matches. The CDR3 is CSVRTGQTEAFF. The CDR3 DNA sequence: TGCAGCGTCAGGACAGGGCAGACTGAAGCTTTCTTT.

The V call is TRBV19, the J call TRBJ2-3; 7 bases line up with TRBD2. CDR1 and CDR2 from the germline V gene are LNHDA and SQIVND (reference sequence). The CDR3 contains 15 residues. The J segment lost 5 bases and the V segment lost 4 bases, leaving 9 bases of the junction unmatched. The CDR3 is CASSTSRGSGDTQYF. CDR3 DNA sequence: TGTGCCAGTAGTACCTCGCGGGGGTCTGGAGATACGCAGTATTTT.